This T cell receptor (beta chain) appears in the sequencing data of a study of T cell changes during pregnancy in multiple sclerosis. This clone appeared a single time. Produced via immunoSEQ multiplex PCR; TCRdb's table is partial and in-frame only. The table shows about 57,000 clones, with less than 90% occurring only once. There are 16 residues in the CDR3. Germline V CDR1 and CDR2: SGHAT, FQNNGV. V lost 8 bases and J lost 1; bases outside the gene matches: 10. This receptor was identified in a female donor with multiple sclerosis, enrolled in a pregnancy study. The starting material was CD4+ T cells from peripheral blood mononuclear cells, obtained in the third trimester of pregnancy. This chain joins TRBV11-2 and TRBJ2-3; 9 positions agree with TRBD1. CDR3 coding DNA: TGTGCCAGCGCCTCCTTCCGGGACAGGGGCACAGATACGCAGTATTTT. Translated, it gives CASASFRDRGTDTQYF.